This T cell receptor beta chain was recorded in a study of cytomegalovirus exposure and HLA in healthy donors. Study information: From donors who were HLA-typed, an early data release held 81 million or so unique TCRs.

V lost 2 bases, J lost 6 bases, and 10 bases lay in between. The CDR3 spans 14 residues. The germline V gene has CDR1 SEHNR and CDR2 FQNEAQ (reference sequence). With 60 Vbeta and 13 Jbeta primers, the PCR was carried out. Per the original data handling: A follow-up analysis tallied about 88 million unique TCR beta chains, roughly 10 million shared. TCRdb's copy holds only in-frame clones and misses some; the assay was immunoSEQ multiplex PCR. That table supplies the V and J calls and clone size; D and trimming were determined from the DNA. The sample holds 170,000 or so clones; 86% are singletons and the top ten take under 2.5%.

J is TRBJ1-4 and V is TRBV7-9, with TRBD1 as a possible D gene (6 bases). Sequenced sample: PBMCs. This receptor was taken from a woman aged 18-29 years in good health and CMV-seronegative. The CDR3 loop is CASSLRDNHEKLFF. CDR3 in DNA: TGTGCCAGCAGCTTACGGGACAACCATGAAAAACTGTTTTTT.